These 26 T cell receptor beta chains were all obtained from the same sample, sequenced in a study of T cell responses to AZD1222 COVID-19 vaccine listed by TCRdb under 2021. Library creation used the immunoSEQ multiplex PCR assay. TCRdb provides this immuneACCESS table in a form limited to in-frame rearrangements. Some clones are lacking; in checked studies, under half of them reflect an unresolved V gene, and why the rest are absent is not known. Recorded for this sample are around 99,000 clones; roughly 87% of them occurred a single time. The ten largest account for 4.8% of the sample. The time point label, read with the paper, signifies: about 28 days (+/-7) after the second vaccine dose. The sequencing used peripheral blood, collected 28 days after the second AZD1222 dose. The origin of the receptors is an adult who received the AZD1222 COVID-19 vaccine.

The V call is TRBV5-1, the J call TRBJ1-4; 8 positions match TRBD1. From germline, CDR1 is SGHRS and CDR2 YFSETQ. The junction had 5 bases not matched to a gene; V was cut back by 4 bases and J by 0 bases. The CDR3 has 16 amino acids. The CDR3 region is CASSVGQGATNEKLFF. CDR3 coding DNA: TGCGCCAGCAGCGTCGGACAGGGTGCAACTAATGAAAAACTGTTTTTT.

The CDR3 nucleotides read TGTGCCATCAGTGAACAGTTTAATTTAAAGGGGGACACTGAAGCTTTCTTT. As protein: CAISEQFNLKGDTEAFF. The chain recombines TRBV10-3 with TRBJ1-1; the D gene is possibly TRBD1 (6 bases). The germline V gene encodes CDR1 ENHRY and CDR2 SYGVKD. The CDR3 covers 17 residues. V lost 3 bases to trimming and J lost 3 bases, with 20 bases between them.

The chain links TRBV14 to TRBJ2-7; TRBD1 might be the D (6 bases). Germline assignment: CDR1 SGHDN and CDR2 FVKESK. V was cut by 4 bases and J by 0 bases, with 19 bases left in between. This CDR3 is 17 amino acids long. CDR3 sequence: CASSLLGLRDISYEQYF. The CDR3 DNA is TGTGCCAGCAGCCTTTTGGGTCTTCGGGACATCTCCTACGAGCAGTACTTC.

The CDR3 spells CASSAQAGGSYGYTF. In DNA, the CDR3 is TGTGCCAGCAGCGCACAAGCTGGAGGGAGCTATGGCTACACCTTC. The rearrangement links TRBV9 to TRBJ1-2, with unresolved D. The CDR3 has 15 residues. The V end was cut by 3 bases, the J end by 4 bases, with 16 bases between. Germline V lookup: CDR1 SGDLS, CDR2 YYNGEE.

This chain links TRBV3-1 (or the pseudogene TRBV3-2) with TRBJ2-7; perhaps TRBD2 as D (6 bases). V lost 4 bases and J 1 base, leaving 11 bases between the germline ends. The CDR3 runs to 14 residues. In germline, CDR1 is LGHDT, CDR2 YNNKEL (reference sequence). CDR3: CASSRRGRSYEQYF. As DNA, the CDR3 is TGTGCCAGCAGCCGGAGGGGACGATCCTACGAGCAGTACTTC.

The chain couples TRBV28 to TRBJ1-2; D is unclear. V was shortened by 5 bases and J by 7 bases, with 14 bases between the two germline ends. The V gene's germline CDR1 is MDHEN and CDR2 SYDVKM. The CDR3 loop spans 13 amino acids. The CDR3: CASSVSVRGGYTF. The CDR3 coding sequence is TGTGCCAGCAGTGTTTCAGTTAGAGGTGGCTACACCTTC.

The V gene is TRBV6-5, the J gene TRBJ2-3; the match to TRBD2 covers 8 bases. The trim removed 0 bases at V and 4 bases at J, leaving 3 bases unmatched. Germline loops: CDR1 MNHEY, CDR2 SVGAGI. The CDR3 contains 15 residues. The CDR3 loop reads CASSYSRGGSDTQYF. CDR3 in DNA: TGTGCCAGCAGTTACTCTCGGGGGGGATCAGATACGCAGTATTTT.

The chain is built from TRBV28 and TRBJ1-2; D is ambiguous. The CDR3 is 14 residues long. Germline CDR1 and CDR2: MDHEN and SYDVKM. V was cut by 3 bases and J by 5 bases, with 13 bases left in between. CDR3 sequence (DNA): TGTGCCAGCAGTTTGGAGCATCGGACTTATGGCTACACCTTC. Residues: CASSLEHRTYGYTF.

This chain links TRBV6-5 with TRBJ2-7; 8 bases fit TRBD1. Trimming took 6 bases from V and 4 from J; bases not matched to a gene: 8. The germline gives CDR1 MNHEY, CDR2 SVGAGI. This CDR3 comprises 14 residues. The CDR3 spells CASRPTGDLYEQYF. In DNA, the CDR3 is TGTGCCAGCAGACCGACAGGGGACCTTTACGAGCAGTACTTC.

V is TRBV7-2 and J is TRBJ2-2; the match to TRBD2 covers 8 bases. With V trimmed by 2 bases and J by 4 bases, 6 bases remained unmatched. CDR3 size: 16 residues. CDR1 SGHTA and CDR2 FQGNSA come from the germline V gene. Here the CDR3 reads CASSLRGGAATGELFF. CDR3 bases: TGTGCCAGCAGCTTACGGGGGGGGGCCGCCACCGGGGAGCTGTTTTTT. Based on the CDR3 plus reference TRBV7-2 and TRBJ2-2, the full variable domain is GAGVSQSPSNKVTEKGKDVELRCDPISGHTALYWYRQSLGQGLEFLIYFQGNSAPDKSGLPSDRFSAERTGGSVSTLTIQRTQQEDSAVYLCASSLRGGAATGELFFGEGSRLTVL.

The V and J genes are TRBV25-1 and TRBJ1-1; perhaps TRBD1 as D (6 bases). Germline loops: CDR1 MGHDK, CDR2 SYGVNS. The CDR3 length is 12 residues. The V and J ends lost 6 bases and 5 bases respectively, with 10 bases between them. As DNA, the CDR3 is TGTGCCAGCAGGACAACAGGGACTGAAGCTTTCTTT. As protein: CASRTTGTEAFF.

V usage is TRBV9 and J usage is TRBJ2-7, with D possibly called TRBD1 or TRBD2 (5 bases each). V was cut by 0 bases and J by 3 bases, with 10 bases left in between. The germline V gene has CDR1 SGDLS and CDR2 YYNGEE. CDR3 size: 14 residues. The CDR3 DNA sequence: TGTGCCAGCAGCGTAGGGGACGGCGTCTACGAGCAGTACTTC. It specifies CASSVGDGVYEQYF.

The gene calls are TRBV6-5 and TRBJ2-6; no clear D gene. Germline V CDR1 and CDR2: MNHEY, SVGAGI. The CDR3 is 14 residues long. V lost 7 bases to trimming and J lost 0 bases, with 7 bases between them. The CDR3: CASKDGSGANVLTF. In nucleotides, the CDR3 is TGTGCCAGCAAGGACGGCTCTGGGGCCAACGTCCTGACTTTC.

The CDR3 region is CASSQVLAGGRAQYF. The CDR3 coding sequence is TGTGCCAGCAGCCAAGTCCTAGCGGGGGGCAGGGCCCAGTACTTC. The rearrangement uses TRBV3-1 (or the pseudogene TRBV3-2) and TRBJ2-5; 11 nucleotides agree with TRBD2. Germline-derived CDR1 and CDR2 are LGHDT and YNNKEL (reference sequence). The CDR3 contains 15 residues. V gave up 1 base and J gave up 9 bases; unmatched junction bases: 7.

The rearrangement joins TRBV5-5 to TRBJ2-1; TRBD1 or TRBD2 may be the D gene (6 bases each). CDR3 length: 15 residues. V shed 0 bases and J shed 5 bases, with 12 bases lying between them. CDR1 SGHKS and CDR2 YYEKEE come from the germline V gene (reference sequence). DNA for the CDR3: TGTGCCAGCAGCTTGGAGGGGGGCCTAAACAATGAGCAGTTCTTC. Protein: CASSLEGGLNNEQFF.

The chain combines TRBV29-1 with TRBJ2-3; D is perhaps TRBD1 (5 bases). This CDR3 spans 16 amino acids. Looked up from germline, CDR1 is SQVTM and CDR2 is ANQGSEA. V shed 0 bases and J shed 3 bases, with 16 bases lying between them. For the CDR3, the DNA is TGCAGCGTTGAAGATTGGGGCTCAAAGGGGACAGATACGCAGTATTTT. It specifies CSVEDWGSKGTDTQYF.

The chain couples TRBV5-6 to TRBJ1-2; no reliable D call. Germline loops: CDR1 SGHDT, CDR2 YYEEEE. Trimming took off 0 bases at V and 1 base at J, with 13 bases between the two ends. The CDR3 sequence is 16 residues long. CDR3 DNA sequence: TGTGCCAGCAGCTTGGGGGCCCAAGGTTATAACTATGGCTACACCTTC. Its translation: CASSLGAQGYNYGYTF.

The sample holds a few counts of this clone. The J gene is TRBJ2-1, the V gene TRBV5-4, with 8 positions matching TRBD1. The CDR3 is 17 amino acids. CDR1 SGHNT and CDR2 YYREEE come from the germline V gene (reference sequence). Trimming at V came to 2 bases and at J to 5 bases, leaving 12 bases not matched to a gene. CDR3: CASSFFSGRGRDNEQFF. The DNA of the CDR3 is TGTGCCAGCAGCTTTTTTTCCGGCAGGGGGCGAGACAATGAGCAGTTCTTC.

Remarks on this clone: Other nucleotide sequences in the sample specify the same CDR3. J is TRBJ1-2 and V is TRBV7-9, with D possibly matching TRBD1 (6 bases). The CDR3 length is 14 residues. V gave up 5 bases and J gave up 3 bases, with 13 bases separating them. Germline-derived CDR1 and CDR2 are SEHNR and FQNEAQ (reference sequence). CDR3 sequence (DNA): TGTGCCAGCAGCCTACAGGGCCTCGACTATGGCTACACCTTC. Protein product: CASSLQGLDYGYTF.

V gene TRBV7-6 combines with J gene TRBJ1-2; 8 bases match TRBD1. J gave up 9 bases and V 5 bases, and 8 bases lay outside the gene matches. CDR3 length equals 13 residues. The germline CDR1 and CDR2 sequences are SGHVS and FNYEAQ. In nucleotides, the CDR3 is TGTGCCAGCAGCGAAGGACAGGGAACGAGCTACACCTTC. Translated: CASSEGQGTSYTF.

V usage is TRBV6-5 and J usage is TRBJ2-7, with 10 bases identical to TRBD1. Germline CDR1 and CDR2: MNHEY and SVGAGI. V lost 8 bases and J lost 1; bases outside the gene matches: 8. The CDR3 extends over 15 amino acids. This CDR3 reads CASDPGTGASYEQYF. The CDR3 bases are TGTGCCAGCGATCCCGGGACAGGGGCTTCCTACGAGCAGTACTTC.

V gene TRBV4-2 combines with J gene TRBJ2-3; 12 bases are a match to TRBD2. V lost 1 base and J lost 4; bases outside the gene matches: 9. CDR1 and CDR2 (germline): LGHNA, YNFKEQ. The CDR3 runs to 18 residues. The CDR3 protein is CASSQGTSGGPLADTQYF. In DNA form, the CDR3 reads TGTGCCAGCAGCCAAGGTACTAGCGGGGGGCCACTTGCAGATACGCAGTATTTT.

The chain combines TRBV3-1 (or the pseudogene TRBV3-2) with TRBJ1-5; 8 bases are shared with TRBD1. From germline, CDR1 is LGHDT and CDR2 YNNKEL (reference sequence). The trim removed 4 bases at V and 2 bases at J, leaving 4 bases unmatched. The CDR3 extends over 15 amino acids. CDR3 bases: TGTGCCAGCAGCCTCGGACAGGGTCGCAATCAGCCCCAGCATTTT. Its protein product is CASSLGQGRNQPQHF.

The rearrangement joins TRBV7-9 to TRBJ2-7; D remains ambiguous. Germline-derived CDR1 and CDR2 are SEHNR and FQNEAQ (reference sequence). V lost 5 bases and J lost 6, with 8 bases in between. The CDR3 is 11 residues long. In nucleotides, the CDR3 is TGTGCCAGCAGCCCAGCTGGCGAGCAGTACTTC. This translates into CASSPAGEQYF.

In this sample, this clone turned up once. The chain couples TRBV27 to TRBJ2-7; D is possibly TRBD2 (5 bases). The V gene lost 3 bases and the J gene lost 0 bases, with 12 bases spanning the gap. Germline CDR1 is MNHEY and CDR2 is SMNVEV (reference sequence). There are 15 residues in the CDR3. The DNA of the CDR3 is TGTGCCAGCAGTTTGGGGAGAAGGTCCTCCTACGAGCAGTACTTC. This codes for CASSLGRRSSYEQYF.

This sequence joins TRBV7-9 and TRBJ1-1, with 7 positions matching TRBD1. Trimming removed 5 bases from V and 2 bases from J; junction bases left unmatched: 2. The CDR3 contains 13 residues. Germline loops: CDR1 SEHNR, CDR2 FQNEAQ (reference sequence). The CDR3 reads CASSRGLNTEAFF. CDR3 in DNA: TGTGCCAGCAGCAGGGGGCTAAACACTGAAGCTTTCTTT. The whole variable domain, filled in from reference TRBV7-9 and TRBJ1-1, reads DTGVSQNPRHKITKRGQNVTFRCDPISEHNRLYWYRQTLGQGPEFLTYFQNEAQLEKSRLLSDRFSAERPKGSFSTLEIQRTEQGDSAMYLCASSRGLNTEAFFGQGTRLTVV.